The next 15 T cell receptor beta chains were all read from a single sample in a study of blood T cell repertoires in COVID-19. The method was immunoSEQ multiplex PCR; TCRdb's version includes in-frame clones alone and lacks a portion of them. The top ten clones hold 15% to 20% of a sample with 65,000 to 95,000 clones, 60% to 85% of them seen once. Source material: peripheral blood. The receptors were sampled from a human donor in a cohort sampled during active COVID-19.

The chain has TRBV29-1 and TRBJ1-1; D is perhaps TRBD1 (5 bases). The CDR3 contains 13 residues. CDR1 and CDR2 from the germline V gene are SQVTM and ANQGSEA. Trimming took 4 bases from V and 3 from J, leaving 12 bases between them. The CDR3, as DNA: TGCAGCGTTGCAGACGGGGACTACACTGAAGCTTTCTTT. This sequence encodes CSVADGDYTEAFF.

The genes are TRBV9 and TRBJ2-5; 11 bases agree with TRBD2. There are 14 residues in the CDR3. Germline loops: CDR1 SGDLS, CDR2 YYNGEE. V was pared by 0 bases and J by 14 bases, with 9 bases of the junction left unmatched. The CDR3 loop reads CASSVEASGGYGYF. In DNA, the CDR3 is TGTGCCAGCAGCGTAGAAGCTAGCGGGGGGTACGGATACTTC.

The chain links TRBV5-4 to TRBJ1-2; 9 bases match TRBD1. The CDR3 is made up of 18 amino acids. The junction had 15 bases not matched to a gene; V was cut back by 3 bases and J by 3 bases. Germline V lookup: CDR1 SGHNT, CDR2 YYREEE (reference sequence). The CDR3 reads CASSSPLTTWTGDYGYTF. The CDR3 DNA sequence: TGTGCCAGCAGCTCCCCACTAACCACATGGACAGGGGACTATGGCTACACCTTC.

This chain links TRBV5-6 with TRBJ2-2, with a possible D match to TRBD1 (6 bases). The V end was cut by 2 bases, the J end by 2 bases, with 13 bases between. CDR1 is SGHDT, CDR2 YYEEEE, per germline. The CDR3 contains 16 residues. The CDR3: CASSLRAGTNTGELFF. The CDR3 DNA is TGTGCCAGCAGCTTACGGGCCGGGACAAACACCGGGGAGCTGTTTTTT.

V is TRBV10-3 and J is TRBJ2-5; D is undetermined. The CDR3 runs 12 residues. Germline CDR1 is ENHRY and CDR2 is SYGVKD. Trimming removed 8 bases from V and 5 bases from J, with 12 bases in between. This CDR3 reads CAIGPHHETQYF. In DNA, the CDR3 is TGTGCCATCGGCCCACATCATGAGACCCAGTACTTC.

This clone came up a few times. V and J are TRBV9 and TRBJ2-5; weak D call: TRBD2 (6 bases). Germline V gives CDR1 SGDLS, CDR2 YYNGEE. V gave up 7 bases and J gave up 5 bases, with 15 bases separating them. This CDR3 spans 13 amino acids. CDR3 in amino acids: CASGGNGGETQYF. CDR3 bases: TGTGCCAGCGGAGGGAATGGGGGTGAGACCCAGTACTTC.

V usage is TRBV24-1 and J usage is TRBJ2-5, with D possibly being TRBD1 (6 bases). Trimming cost V 4 bases and J 3 bases, with 23 bases left between them. This CDR3 is 18 amino acids long. Germline V gene data show CDR1 as KGHDR and CDR2 as SFDVKD. The DNA for the CDR3 is TGTGCCACCAGTGACGCACCCCCAGGGGTTTACCGTGAAGAGACCCAGTACTTC. It yields the protein CATSDAPPGVYREETQYF.

The chain recombines TRBV7-3 with TRBJ1-6, with D maybe TRBD1 (6 bases). Looked up from germline, CDR1 is SGHTA and CDR2 is FQGTGA. Trimming left V 2 bases short and J 10 bases short, with 12 bases between. The CDR3 consists of 14 residues. This chain's CDR3 is CASSLGQKRSPLHF. For the CDR3, the DNA is TGTGCCAGCAGCTTAGGACAGAAAAGATCACCCCTCCACTTT. The variable domain in full, completed from reference TRBV7-3 and TRBJ1-6, reads GAGVSQTPSNKVTEKGKYVELRCDPISGHTALYWYRQSLGQGPEFLIYFQGTGAADDSGLPNDRFFAVRPEGSVSTLKIQRTERGDSAVYLCASSLGQKRSPLHFGNGTRLTVT.

This clone was counted a few times. The chain couples TRBV19 to TRBJ1-2; D gene ambiguous. Deletions cut 8 bases from V and 4 bases from J, with 5 bases between. The CDR3 has 10 residues. Germline V lookup: CDR1 LNHDA, CDR2 SQIVND (reference sequence). CDR3 sequence reads: CASYIYGYTF. The CDR3 bases are TGTGCCAGTTACATCTATGGCTACACCTTC.

The sample holds one count of this clone. This chain links TRBV27 with TRBJ2-5; D ambiguous. The germline gives CDR1 MNHEY, CDR2 SMNVEV (reference sequence). V was cut by 2 bases and J by 10 bases, with 5 bases left in between. The CDR3 loop spans 10 amino acids. In DNA, the CDR3 is TGTGCCAGCAGTTTACCTCTCCAGTACTTC. It specifies CASSLPLQYF.

The V call is TRBV7-9, the J call TRBJ1-5, with a possible D match to TRBD1 (6 bases). The CDR3 spans 14 residues. Deletions cut 5 bases from V and 4 bases from J, with 12 bases between. CDR1 is SEHNR, CDR2 FQNEAQ, per germline (reference sequence). The CDR3 nucleotides are TGTGCCAGCAGCCTCGGACAGACTAATCAGCCCCAGCATTTT. Its translation is CASSLGQTNQPQHF.

The chain carries TRBV6-6 and TRBJ2-1; D unclear. V was clipped by 2 bases and J by 4 bases, with 9 bases between them. This CDR3 spans 14 amino acids. CDR1 and CDR2 (germline): MNHNY, SVGAGI (reference sequence). In DNA, the CDR3 is TGTGCCAGCAGTTACAGAGAGACTTACAATGAGCAGTTCTTC. This translates into CASSYRETYNEQFF.

This chain connects TRBV18 to TRBJ2-7, with D tentatively TRBD1 (6 bases). This CDR3 contains 13 residues. Germline CDR1 KGHSH, CDR2 LQKENI. Trimming took 3 bases from V and 5 from J, leaving 11 bases between them. The CDR3: CASSPLQGNEQYF. The CDR3 DNA is TGTGCCAGCTCACCCCTACAGGGTAACGAGCAGTACTTC.

The rearrangement uses TRBV5-4 and TRBJ2-6, with 7 bases aligning to TRBD1. V dropped 3 bases and J dropped 2; count of bases not matched to a gene: 8. This CDR3 has 17 amino acids. Germline V CDR1 and CDR2: SGHNT, YYREEE (reference sequence). The CDR3 reads CASSSALDRAGANVLTF. In DNA, the CDR3 is TGTGCCAGCAGCTCCGCCCTCGACAGGGCTGGGGCCAACGTCCTGACTTTC.

The gene calls are TRBV19 and TRBJ1-1; 8 positions agree with TRBD1. Unmatched junction bases numbered 15, after V lost 6 bases and J lost 3 bases. CDR1 and CDR2 (germline): LNHDA, SQIVND (reference sequence). The CDR3 length is 17 residues. CDR3 DNA sequence: TGTGCCAGTAGGCGGCCCCCGGGGACAGGTGGGGACACTGAAGCTTTCTTT. Its protein is CASRRPPGTGGDTEAFF.